This T cell receptor beta chain was captured by sequencing in a study of tumor-infiltrating lymphocytes in primary liver carcinoma. Study findings and constraints: Among top clones, only about 7-24% appeared in all five tumor regions.

Starting material of 450 to 500 ng total RNA yielded TCR beta cDNA via a constant-region primer. Nested multiplex PCR, run for three rounds with slightly modified ARM-PCR, yielded TCR beta libraries. Each of the first two PCR rounds ran approximately 10 cycles with TRBV1-TRBV30 forward and C-beta reverse primers. MiXCR, applied by TCRdb to the multiplex PCR reads, yields one record per CDR3 protein. The profile covers about 64,000 distinct CDR3 sequences, with around 69% appearing a single time and around 44% taken by the ten largest. The CDR3 runs 15 residues. Germline values: CDR1 GTSNPN, CDR2 SVGIG (reference sequence). A word on this clonotype: The antigen remains undetermined. At one end, the junction sequence differs from germline, possibly due to a read error.

The study co-extracted DNA and RNA from about 20-30 mg of unsorted bulk tissue. The specimen was liver tumor tissue from sampling region 4. Subset described: tumor region T4, right-lateral pole. V usage is TRBV30 and J usage is TRBJ2-7; possibly TRBD2 for D (7 bases). The receptor was isolated from a man in his forties or fifties with primary liver carcinoma and hepatitis B virus infection. DNA of the CDR3: TGTGTCTGGAGTGTCGGCGGGGGCTCGGTCTACGAGCAGTACTTC. It translates to CVWSVGGGSVYEQYF.